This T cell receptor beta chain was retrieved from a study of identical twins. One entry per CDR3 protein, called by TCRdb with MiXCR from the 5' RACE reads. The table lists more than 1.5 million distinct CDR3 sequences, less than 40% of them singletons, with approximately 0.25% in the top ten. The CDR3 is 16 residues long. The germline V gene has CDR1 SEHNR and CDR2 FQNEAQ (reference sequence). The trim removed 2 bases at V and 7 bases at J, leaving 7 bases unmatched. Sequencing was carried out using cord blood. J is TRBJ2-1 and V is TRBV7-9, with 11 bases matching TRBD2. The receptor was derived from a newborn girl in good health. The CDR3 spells CASSLRGLAVQNEQFF. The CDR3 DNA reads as TGTGCCAGCAGCTTAAGGGGACTAGCGGTCCAAAATGAGCAGTTCTTC.